One and the same sample provided the 21 T cell receptor beta chains below, sequenced in a study of T cells in Graves' hyperthyroidism and ophthalmopathy. It was RNA transcripts that yielded the amplified TCR beta CDR3 regions. Initially, a first-round RT-PCR of the TCR CDR3 employed the HTBI primer set. One entry per CDR3 protein, called by TCRdb with MiXCR from the multiplex PCR reads. In the table there are approximately 610,000 distinct CDR3 sequences, over 12% of which are singletons. The sequencing sample was made of blood. These receptors all stem from a woman aged 40 to 55 with Graves' ophthalmopathy.

This clonotype has only a few counts. This sequence joins TRBV6-1 and TRBJ2-3, with 7 bases fitting TRBD2. The CDR3 totals 18 residues. The V gene end was trimmed by 4 bases and the J gene end by 4 bases; junction bases not matched to a gene: 17. The germline CDR1 and CDR2 sequences are MNHNS and SASEGT. The chain's CDR3 is CASSVPSGGGGTPDTQYF. The CDR3 nucleotides are TGTGCCAGCAGTGTACCTAGCGGTGGGGGAGGGACCCCAGATACGCAGTATTTT.

This clonotype appeared many times. The CDR3, as DNA: TGTGCCAGCAGTTCCTGGACAGGGGTCAACGAGCAGTACTTC. This sequence encodes CASSSWTGVNEQYF. V gene TRBV28 combines with J gene TRBJ2-7, with 9 bases lining up with TRBD1. The trim removed 4 bases at V and 5 bases at J, leaving 6 bases unmatched. The CDR3 extends over 14 amino acids. From germline, CDR1 is MDHEN and CDR2 SYDVKM.

This clonotype appeared many times. V is TRBV4-2 and J is TRBJ1-2; D ambiguous. The CDR3 covers 15 residues. Trimming shortened V by 4 bases and J by 3 bases, and 15 bases separated the two germline ends. CDR1 is LGHNA and CDR2 is YNFKEQ in the germline V gene. This CDR3 is CASSRPGARDYGYTF. CDR3 coding DNA: TGTGCCAGCAGCCGGCCGGGCGCGCGTGACTATGGCTACACCTTC.

This clonotype was counted ten times or more. This chain joins TRBV20-1 and TRBJ2-7; D may be TRBD1 (5 bases). Trimming pared 5 bases from V and 5 bases from J, leaving 16 bases between. There are 13 residues in the CDR3. The germline gives CDR1 DFQATT, CDR2 SNEGSKA (reference sequence). For the CDR3, the DNA is TGCAGTGCTCCTATCAGGGTAGCCGACGAGCAGTACTTC. Protein product: CSAPIRVADEQYF.

This chain uses TRBV6-1 with TRBJ2-6; D remains ambiguous. There are 12 residues in the CDR3. Germline lookup yields CDR1 MNHNS and CDR2 SASEGT. V lost 6 bases, J lost 10 bases, and 10 bases lay in between. CDR3 DNA sequence: TGTGCCAGCAGGAGTAGCCCGAACGTCCTGACTTTC. Translated: CASRSSPNVLTF.

This clonotype was seen ten or more times. The V gene is TRBV28, the J gene TRBJ2-4; D unresolved. The germline gives CDR1 MDHEN, CDR2 SYDVKM. The length of the CDR3 is 13 residues. Between the trimmed V and J ends, which lost 3 bases and 1 base, there was a span of 4 bases. CDR3 loop: CASSFPAKNIQYF. The CDR3 nucleotides are TGTGCCAGCAGTTTTCCGGCCAAAAACATTCAGTACTTC.

This clonotype was observed many times. The genes are TRBV6-4 and TRBJ2-6; 11 bases agree with TRBD2. The germline V gene has CDR1 MRHNA and CDR2 SNTAGT. Trimming took 8 bases from V and 3 from J; bases not matched to a gene: 9. The CDR3 sequence is 17 residues long. The CDR3 loop reads CASRGTSGSHGANVLTF. The CDR3, as DNA: TGTGCCAGCCGGGGAACTAGCGGGAGTCATGGGGCCAACGTCCTGACTTTC.

This clonotype has ten or more counts. The chain has TRBV29-1 and TRBJ1-3; D might be TRBD1 (6 bases). There are 12 residues in the CDR3. Germline V lookup: CDR1 SQVTM, CDR2 ANQGSEA. V lost 7 bases and J lost 1, with 8 bases in between. The CDR3 coding sequence is TGCAGCGCAAGGGGGTCTGGAAACACCATATATTTT. Protein: CSARGSGNTIYF.

This chain connects TRBV5-1 to TRBJ2-7; 7 nucleotides align to TRBD1. Germline V CDR1 and CDR2: SGHRS, YFSETQ. V was pared by 4 bases and J by 3 bases, with 7 bases of the junction left unmatched. The CDR3 is 14 residues long. In DNA, the CDR3 is TGCGCCAGCAGCCCCACGGGACAGCACTACGAGCAGTACTTC. Its protein product is CASSPTGQHYEQYF.

This clonotype was detected ten times or more. The J gene is TRBJ2-2, the V gene TRBV6-2 or TRBV6-3; 7 bases line up with TRBD1. The V gene's germline CDR1 is MNHEY and CDR2 SVGEGT. The CDR3 contains 15 residues. The V gene end was trimmed by 6 bases and the J gene end by 2 bases; junction bases not matched to a gene: 6. The CDR3 sequence is CASRRQGANTGELFF. The CDR3, as DNA: TGTGCCAGCAGACGACAGGGCGCTAACACCGGGGAGCTGTTTTTT.

This clonotype has just a few counts. A read error is possible here, since a much larger clone lies one base away. The chain carries TRBV11-2 and TRBJ2-5, with D possibly TRBD2 on 6 matching bases. This CDR3 comprises 16 residues. Germline V gives CDR1 SGHAT, CDR2 FQNNGV. CDR3 residues: CASSLRFSGIQEAQYF. Here the CDR3 DNA reads TGTGCCAGCAGCTTAAGGTTTAGCGGAATTCAAGAGGCCCAGTACTTC.

This clonotype was found a few times. The chain is built from TRBV28 and TRBJ1-1; possible D gene TRBD1, 6 bases. CDR1 and CDR2 (germline): MDHEN, SYDVKM. The V end lost 4 bases, the J end lost 6 bases, and 12 bases lay between the germline ends. The CDR3 consists of 13 residues. CDR3 sequence (DNA): TGTGCCAGCAGTTCCCACGGGGGCCCTGAAGCTTTCTTT. Translated: CASSSHGGPEAFF.

At least ten counts were recorded for this clonotype. The rearrangement uses TRBV19 and TRBJ1-5, with 7 bases aligning to TRBD1. Per the germline V gene, CDR1 is LNHDA and CDR2 is SQIVND (reference sequence). The CDR3 consists of 16 residues. Trimming took 5 bases from V and 2 from J; bases not matched to a gene: 9. The CDR3 region has the DNA TGTGCCAGTAGTCCAGGGGGAGGACGCGGCAATCAGCCCCAGCATTTT. This sequence encodes CASSPGGGRGNQPQHF.

This clonotype showed up many times. The J gene is TRBJ2-7, the V gene TRBV7-8; the match to TRBD2 covers 13 bases. The V gene end was trimmed by 3 bases and the J gene end by 3 bases; junction bases not matched to a gene: 5. Germline CDR1 reads SGHVS; CDR2 reads FQNEAQ. There are 16 residues in the CDR3. This CDR3 is CASSFTRTSGSYEQYF. DNA of the CDR3: TGTGCCAGCAGCTTCACCAGGACTAGCGGGAGCTACGAGCAGTACTTC.

This clonotype was counted many times. The chain employs TRBV12-3 or TRBV12-4 and TRBJ2-5; 10 positions agree with TRBD1. The CDR3 has 14 residues. The V and J ends lost 5 bases and 3 bases, in that order; junction bases with no gene match: 3. CDR3 loop: CASSRTGGKETQYF. In DNA, the CDR3 is TGTGCCAGCAGTCGGACAGGGGGAAAAGAGACCCAGTACTTC.

This clonotype was seen repeatedly, ten times or more. This chain uses TRBV2 with TRBJ2-7; tentatively, D is TRBD1 or TRBD2 (5 bases each). V was clipped by 5 bases and J by 3 bases, with 14 bases between them. CDR1 and CDR2 from the germline V gene are SNHLY and FYNNEI. This CDR3 is 14 amino acids long. Here the CDR3 reads CASSLAPGLYEQYF. DNA of the CDR3: TGTGCCAGCAGTTTAGCGCCGGGGCTCTACGAGCAGTACTTC.

This clonotype was counted a few times. The chain uses TRBV7-3 and TRBJ2-2, with D perhaps being TRBD1 or TRBD2 (5 bases each). Trimming removed 5 bases at V and 1 base at J, with 14 bases between. CDR1 SGHTA and CDR2 FQGTGA come from the germline V gene. CDR3 size: 16 residues. CDR3 sequence reads: CASSKRDPKNTGELFF. The CDR3 DNA is TGTGCCAGCAGCAAACGGGACCCCAAGAACACCGGGGAGCTGTTTTTT.

The chain is built from TRBV28 and TRBJ2-2; D ambiguous. The CDR3 has 14 amino acids. V was pared by 3 bases and J by 3 bases, with 8 bases between. Germline assignment: CDR1 MDHEN and CDR2 SYDVKM. The CDR3 bases are TGTGCCAGCAGTTTTGTTCGGGACACCGGGGAGCTGTTTTTT. Translation: CASSFVRDTGELFF.

This clonotype was detected many times. CDR3 protein: CASSPNRGFHEQYF. In nucleotides, the CDR3 is TGTGCCAGCAGTCCTAACAGGGGGTTCCACGAGCAGTACTTC. The chain links TRBV27 to TRBJ2-7; 8 nucleotides match TRBD1. V was clipped by 5 bases and J by 5 bases; unmatched bases: 8. This CDR3 region has 14 residues. CDR1 is MNHEY, CDR2 SMNVEV, per germline (reference sequence).

This clonotype was recorded many times. This chain joins TRBV7-2 and TRBJ1-5, with D possibly matching TRBD1 (5 bases). There are 14 residues in the CDR3. The germline gives CDR1 SGHTA, CDR2 FQGNSA. V lost 5 bases and J 6 bases, leaving 14 bases between the germline ends. CDR3 protein: CASSPRGGFQPQHF. The DNA of the CDR3 is TGTGCCAGCAGCCCTCGGGGCGGGTTTCAGCCCCAGCATTTT.

Ten or more counts support this clonotype. This rearrangement joins TRBV2 to TRBJ2-7; possibly TRBD1 for D (5 bases). The CDR3 is 14 amino acids. From germline, CDR1 is SNHLY and CDR2 FYNNEI. V gave up 3 bases and J gave up 5 bases, with 14 bases separating them. As DNA, the CDR3 is TGTGCCAGCAGTGAGGTGACAGACCATGACGAGCAGTACTTC. Translating it yields CASSEVTDHDEQYF. Complete variable domain (other parts from reference TRBV2 and TRBJ2-7): EPEVTQTPSHQVTQMGQEVILRCVPISNHLYFYWYRQILGQKVEFLVSFYNNEISEKSEIFDDQFSVERPDGSNFTLKIRSTKLEDSAMYFCASSEVTDHDEQYFGPGTRLTVT.